This paragraph covers one T cell receptor beta chain sequence. The data are from a study of T cell changes during pregnancy in multiple sclerosis. Clones were sequenced by immunoSEQ multiplex PCR, and TCRdb holds only the in-frame ones, with some missing. Of 52,000 or so clones in the sample, approximately 91% were seen once. The CDR3 extends over 14 amino acids. V was cut by 3 bases and J by 2 bases, with 12 bases left in between. CDR1 SGHRS and CDR2 YFSETQ come from the germline V gene. The V gene is TRBV5-1, the J gene TRBJ2-7; D is possibly TRBD2 (5 bases). The input for sequencing was CD4+ T cells from peripheral blood mononuclear cells, taken in the second trimester of pregnancy. The source is a female donor with multiple sclerosis, enrolled in a pregnancy study. The CDR3 sequence is CASSSDSATYEQYF. The CDR3 DNA follows: TGCGCCAGCAGCTCAGATAGCGCAACCTACGAGCAGTACTTC.